These 4 T cell receptor beta chains were sequenced from one sample in a study of blood T cell repertoires in COVID-19 (dated by TCRdb to 2020 to 2021). The library came from the immunoSEQ multiplex PCR assay. This immuneACCESS table, as held by TCRdb, lists in-frame sequences with V and J called but not all clones. Of the missing ones, under half trace to an unresolved V gene in checked studies; the others have no known cause. The sample table shows 100,000 to 140,000 clones, and approximately 88% are seen once. Of the sample, 4.5% to 6% is held by the ten largest clones. Sequencing was performed on peripheral blood. These receptors all stem from a man aged 35 to 55 with active or convalescent COVID-19.

The chain couples TRBV7-3 to TRBJ1-3; D is uncertain. Germline V gene sequence: CDR1 SGHTA, CDR2 FQGTGA. V shed 5 bases and J shed 7 bases, with 12 bases lying between them. The CDR3 contains 13 residues. CDR3: CASSNDRGNTIYF. The CDR3 coding sequence is TGTGCCAGCAGCAATGACCGCGGGAACACCATATATTTT.

This sequence joins TRBV7-2 and TRBJ1-1; D is uncertain. Per germline, CDR1 SGHTA and CDR2 FQGNSA. The CDR3 is 14 amino acids. Trimming removed 6 bases from V and 1 base from J, with 12 bases in between. The CDR3 bases are TGTGCCAGCAGGCGTTATACAGAGAACACTGAAGCTTTCTTT. It yields the protein CASRRYTENTEAFF.

This clone was detected a few times. J is TRBJ2-7 and V is TRBV6-5; tentative D call: TRBD1 (6 bases). V shed 2 bases and J shed 0 bases, with 8 bases lying between them. This CDR3 region has 14 residues. Germline V gene sequence: CDR1 MNHEY, CDR2 SVGAGI. The CDR3 coding sequence is TGTGCCAGCAGTTACGTACAGGGCTCCTACGAGCAGTACTTC. Its translation is CASSYVQGSYEQYF.

CDR3 amino acids: CASRGGGRQNEKLFF. The CDR3 DNA sequence: TGTGCCTCCCGCGGGGGGGGCCGGCAAAATGAAAAACTGTTTTTT. The gene calls are TRBV19 and TRBJ1-4; TRBD1 is a possible D gene (6 bases). The CDR3 spans 15 residues. The germline CDR1 and CDR2 sequences are LNHDA and SQIVND (reference sequence). V was shortened by 11 bases and J by 5 bases, with 21 bases between the two germline ends.